This T cell receptor beta chain was captured in a study of tumor-infiltrating lymphocytes in localized non-small cell lung cancer (dated by TCRdb to the early 2020s). Study-wide context: The cohort included patients whose samples were collected after neoadjuvant chemotherapy, as well as both smokers and never-smokers and several histologies. Resected tumor tissue and uninvolved lung tissue described as non-adjacent to the tumor were contributed by each patient, with both tissues obtained from the same patient. The same patients underwent several integrated assays, with TCR sequencing performed together with flow cytometry, multiplex immunofluorescence, RNA-seq, exome sequencing and proteomics. The overall ICON cohort was composed of some 140 surgical patients with localized non-small cell lung cancer whose tumors were resected. A total of 50 to 65 patients were included in the paired tumor versus uninvolved lung comparison of immunoSEQ T-cell fraction. Paper-wide results and their limitations: Because different assays used different pieces of the same tissue, technical variation could not be distinguished from intratumor heterogeneity. No difference in TCR-derived T-cell fraction was observed between the flow cytometry-defined immunotypes IM1 (good prognosis) and IM2 (poor prognosis). TCRbeta sequencing supported higher T cell infiltration in tumors than in uninvolved lung tissue, consistent with immunofluorescence CD3 counts. Since assay coverage differed from patient to patient depending on how much tissue was available, TCR sequencing was done for only a subset of the cohort.

Remarks on this clone: The antigen this receptor binds is unknown. Nothing much larger sits one base from this clone, and base qualities are not available.

ICON enrollment began in early 2016, and the last patient was enrolled in 2018. Fresh tumor and matched uninvolved tissue for in-depth immune analyses, including TCR sequencing, were collected from a subcohort of approximately 82 patients. DNA isolated from bulk tissue, without cell sorting, was used for TCR sequencing. The CDR3 numbers 15 residues from cysteine through phenylalanine. The read is trimmed to its CDR3 DNA, 45 bases read in frame from base 1. CDR1 is given as MNHEY and CDR2 as SVGAGI, both from the germline V gene. V loses 0 bases of germline sequence and J loses 8 bases, and the interval between the two ends is 13 bases. The T-cell fraction in tumor and uninvolved lung tissue was obtained from TCR sequencing using the immunoSEQ assay. The study's processing was this. For survival analysis, patients were split into high (upper tertile) and low (lower two tertiles) T-cell fraction groups and compared by log-rank test. A signed-rank test was used to check for differences in T-cell fraction between paired tumor and uninvolved lung. In its TCRdb copy, this immuneACCESS table keeps in-frame sequences only and misses some clones. Where compared with another copy, unresolved V genes explain less than half of these, and the others have no known cause. The V and J calls and clone size are taken from that table; D and trimming were inferred from the DNA. The sample table shows 12,000 to 15,000 clones, and approximately 62% are seen once. Around 9.6% of the sample rests with the top ten.

What was sequenced was uninvolved lung tissue not adjacent to the tumor. The source of this sequence is a human donor with non-small cell lung cancer. The chain links TRBV6-5 with TRBJ1-4; the D gene is possibly TRBD1, with 5 bases matching. Here the CDR3 is given as CASSYSIGVVEKLFF. The bases read TGTGCCAGCAGTTACTCGATAGGGGTTGTCGAAAAACTGTTTTTT.